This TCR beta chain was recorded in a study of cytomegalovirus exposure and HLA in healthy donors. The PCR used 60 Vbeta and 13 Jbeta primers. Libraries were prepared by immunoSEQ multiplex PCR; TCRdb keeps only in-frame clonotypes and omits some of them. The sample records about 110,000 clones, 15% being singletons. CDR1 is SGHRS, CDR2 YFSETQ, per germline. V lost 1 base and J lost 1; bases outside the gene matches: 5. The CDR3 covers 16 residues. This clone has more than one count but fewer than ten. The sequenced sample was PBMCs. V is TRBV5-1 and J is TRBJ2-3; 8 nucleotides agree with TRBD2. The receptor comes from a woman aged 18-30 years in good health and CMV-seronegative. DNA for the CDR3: TGCGCCAGCAGCTTGCCCAAAGCGGGGGGCACAGATACGCAGTATTTT. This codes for CASSLPKAGGTDTQYF. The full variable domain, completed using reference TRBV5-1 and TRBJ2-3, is KAGVTQTPRYLIKTRGQQVTLSCSPISGHRSVSWYQQTPGQGLQFLFEYFSETQRNKGNFPGRFSGRQFSNSRSEMNVSTLELGDSALYLCASSLPKAGGTDTQYFGPGTRLTVL.